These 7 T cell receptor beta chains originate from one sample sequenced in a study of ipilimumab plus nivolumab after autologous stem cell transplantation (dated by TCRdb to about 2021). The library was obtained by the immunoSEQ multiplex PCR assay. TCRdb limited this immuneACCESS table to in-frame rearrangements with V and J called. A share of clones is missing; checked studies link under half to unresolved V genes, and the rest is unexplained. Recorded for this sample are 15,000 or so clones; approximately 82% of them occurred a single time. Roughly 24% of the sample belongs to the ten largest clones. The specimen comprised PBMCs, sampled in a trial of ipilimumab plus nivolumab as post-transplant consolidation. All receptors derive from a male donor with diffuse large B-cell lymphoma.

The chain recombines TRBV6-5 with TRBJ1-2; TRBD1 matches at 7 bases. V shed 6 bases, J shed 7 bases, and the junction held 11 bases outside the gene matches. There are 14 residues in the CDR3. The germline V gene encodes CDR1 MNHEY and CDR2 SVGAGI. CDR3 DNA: TGTGCCAGCAGCCAGAGAGACAGGGTAGTTGGCTACACCTTC. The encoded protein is CASSQRDRVVGYTF.

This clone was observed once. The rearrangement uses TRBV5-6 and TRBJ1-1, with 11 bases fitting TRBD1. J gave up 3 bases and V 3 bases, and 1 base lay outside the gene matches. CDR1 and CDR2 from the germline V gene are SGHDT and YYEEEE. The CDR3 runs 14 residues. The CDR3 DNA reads TGTGCCAGCAGCTGGGGACAGGGGGACACTGAAGCTTTCTTT. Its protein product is CASSWGQGDTEAFF.

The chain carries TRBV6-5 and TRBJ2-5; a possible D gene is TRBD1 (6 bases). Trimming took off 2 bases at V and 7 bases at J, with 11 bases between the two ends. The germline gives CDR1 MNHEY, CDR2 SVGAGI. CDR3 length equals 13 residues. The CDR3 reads CASSYPGAGTQYF. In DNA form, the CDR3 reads TGTGCCAGCAGTTACCCAGGGGCAGGGACCCAGTACTTC.

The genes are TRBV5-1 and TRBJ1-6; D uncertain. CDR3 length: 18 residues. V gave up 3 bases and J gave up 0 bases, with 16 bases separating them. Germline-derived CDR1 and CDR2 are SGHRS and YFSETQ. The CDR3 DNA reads TGCGCCAGCAGCTCTCACGAGACGGGGAGCTCCTATAATTCACCCCTCCACTTT. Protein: CASSSHETGSSYNSPLHF.

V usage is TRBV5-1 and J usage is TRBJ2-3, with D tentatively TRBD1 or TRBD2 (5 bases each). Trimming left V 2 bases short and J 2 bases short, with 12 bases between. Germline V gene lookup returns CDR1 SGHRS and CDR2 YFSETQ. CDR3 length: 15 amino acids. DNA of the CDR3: TGCGCCAGCAGCTTCCTCGGGGCCGACACAGATACGCAGTATTTT. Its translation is CASSFLGADTDTQYF.

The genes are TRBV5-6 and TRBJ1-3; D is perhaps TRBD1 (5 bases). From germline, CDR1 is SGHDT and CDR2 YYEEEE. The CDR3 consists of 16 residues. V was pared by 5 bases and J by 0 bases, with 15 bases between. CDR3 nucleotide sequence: TGTGCCAGCAGGCCTCGGGGGTTGAGCTCTGGAAACACCATATATTTT. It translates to CASRPRGLSSGNTIYF.

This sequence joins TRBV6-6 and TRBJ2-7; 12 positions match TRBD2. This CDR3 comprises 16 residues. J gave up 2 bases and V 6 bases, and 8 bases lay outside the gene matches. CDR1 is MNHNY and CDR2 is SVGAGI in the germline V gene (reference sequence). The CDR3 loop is CASSPTTSGGTYEQYF. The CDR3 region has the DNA TGTGCCAGCAGCCCTACGACTAGCGGGGGAACCTACGAGCAGTACTTC.